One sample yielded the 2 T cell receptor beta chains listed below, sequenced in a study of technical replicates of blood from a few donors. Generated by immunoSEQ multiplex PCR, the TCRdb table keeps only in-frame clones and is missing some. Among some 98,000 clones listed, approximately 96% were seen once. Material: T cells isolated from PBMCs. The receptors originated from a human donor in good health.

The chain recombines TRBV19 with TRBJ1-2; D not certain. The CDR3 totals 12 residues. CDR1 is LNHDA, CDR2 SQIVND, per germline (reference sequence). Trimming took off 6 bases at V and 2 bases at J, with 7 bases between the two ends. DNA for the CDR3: TGTGCCAGTAGCGAGGTAAACTATGGCTACACCTTC. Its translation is CASSEVNYGYTF.

The CDR3 here is CAGWDRGTDTQYF. The CDR3 DNA sequence: TGTGCCGGGTGGGACAGGGGCACAGATACGCAGTATTTT. The chain employs TRBV28 and TRBJ2-3; TRBD1 aligns across 9 bases. The CDR3 length is 13 residues. J gave up 1 base and V 11 bases, and 4 bases lay outside the gene matches. Germline-derived CDR1 and CDR2 are MDHEN and SYDVKM.